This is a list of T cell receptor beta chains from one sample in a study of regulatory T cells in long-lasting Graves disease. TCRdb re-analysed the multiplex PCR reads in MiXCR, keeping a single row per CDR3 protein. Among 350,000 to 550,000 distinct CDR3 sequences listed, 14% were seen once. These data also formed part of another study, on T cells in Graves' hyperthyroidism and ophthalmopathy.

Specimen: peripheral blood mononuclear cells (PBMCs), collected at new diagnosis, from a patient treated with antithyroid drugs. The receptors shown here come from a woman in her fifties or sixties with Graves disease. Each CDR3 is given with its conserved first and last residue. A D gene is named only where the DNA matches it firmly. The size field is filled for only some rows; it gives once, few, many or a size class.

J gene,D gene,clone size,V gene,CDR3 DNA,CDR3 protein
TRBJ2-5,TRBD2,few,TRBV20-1,TGCAGTGCTAGAGATTATAGCGGGAGAGAGACCCAGTACTTC,CSARDYSGRETQYF
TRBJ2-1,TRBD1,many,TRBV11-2,TGTGCCAGCAGCCGGGACAGGAGTTCACAGTTCTTC,CASSRDRSSQFF
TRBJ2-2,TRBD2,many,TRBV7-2,TGTGCCAGCAGCCCTAGGCAAGGACTAGCGGCGATAACCGGGGAGCTGTTTTTT,CASSPRQGLAAITGELFF
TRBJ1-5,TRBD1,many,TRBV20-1,TGCAGTGCTAGATCAGGGCAGGGGGGACAGCCCCAGCATTTT,CSARSGQGGQPQHF
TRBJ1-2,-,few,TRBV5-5,TGTGCCAGCAGCTCGGGATCCTCCTATGGCTACACCTTC,CASSSGSSYGYTF
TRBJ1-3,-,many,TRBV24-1,TGTGCCACCAGTGATCCAGCGAGCTCTGGAAACACCATATATTTT,CATSDPASSGNTIYF
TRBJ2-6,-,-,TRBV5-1,TGCGCCAGCAGCGAGGCAGTGGGGTCTGGGGCCAACGTCCTGACTTTC,CASSEAVGSGANVLTF
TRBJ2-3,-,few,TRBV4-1,TGCGCCAGCAGCCAACGGGCTAGTGAAGATACGCAGTATTTT,CASSQRASEDTQYF
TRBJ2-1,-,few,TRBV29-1,TGCAGCGCCCACAGGGAAAGTTACAATGAGCAGTTCTTC,CSAHRESYNEQFF
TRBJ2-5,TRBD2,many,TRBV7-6,TGTGCCAGCAGCCTAGGGACTACCAGGACCCAGTACTTC,CASSLGTTRTQYF
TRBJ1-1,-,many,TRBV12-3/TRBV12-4,TGTGCCAGCAGTCCCACAGGATCTGGTGCGGAAGCTTTCTTT,CASSPTGSGAEAFF
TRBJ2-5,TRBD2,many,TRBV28,TGTGCCAGCGTCCGACTAGCGGGAGTTGGGACGGAGACCCAGTACTTC,CASVRLAGVGTETQYF
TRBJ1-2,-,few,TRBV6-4,TGTGCCAGCAGTTACTCCCCGGGACCCCAAGGGGGGTATGGCTACACCTTC,CASSYSPGPQGGYGYTF